This T cell receptor beta chain was retrieved from a study of T cells after yellow fever vaccination. This clonotype was found a few times. Its antigen is unidentified. The study made its TCR cDNA through 5'RACE template switching. That step introduced a universal primer site along with UMIs. TCRdb called the 5' RACE reads again in MiXCR, with one record for every CDR3 protein. The data hold about 360,000 distinct CDR3 sequences, with 6.2% observed a single time. Study-level findings and limits: The secondary response was weaker but peaked faster, day 5 versus 15.

This CDR3 spans 12 amino acids. V lost 8 bases and J lost 4, with 11 bases in between. The germline V gene encodes CDR1 MNHEY and CDR2 SVGEGT. This receptor was obtained from a man aged 25-40 years who received the YFV17D yellow fever vaccine. The chain links TRBV6-2 or TRBV6-3 to TRBJ2-5, with D possibly being TRBD1 (5 bases). The material was PBMCs, obtained 5 days after the yellow fever booster vaccination. CDR3 nucleotides: TGTGCCAGCGGAAGACAGCCAGAGACCCAGTACTTC. Its protein is CASGRQPETQYF.